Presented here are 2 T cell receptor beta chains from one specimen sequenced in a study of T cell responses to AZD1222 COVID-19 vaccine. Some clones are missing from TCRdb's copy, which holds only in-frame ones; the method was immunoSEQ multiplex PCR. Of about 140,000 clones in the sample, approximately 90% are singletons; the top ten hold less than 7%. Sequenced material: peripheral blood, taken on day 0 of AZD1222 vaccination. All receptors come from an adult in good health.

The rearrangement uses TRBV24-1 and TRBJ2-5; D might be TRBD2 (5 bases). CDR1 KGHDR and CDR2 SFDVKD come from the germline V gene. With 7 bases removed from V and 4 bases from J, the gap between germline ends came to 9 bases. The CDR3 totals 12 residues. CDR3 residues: CATSFEGETQYF. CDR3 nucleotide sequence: TGTGCCACCAGCTTCGAGGGAGAGACCCAGTACTTC.

DNA of the CDR3: TGCAGCGTTACTGGGCCCGGGGAGCTGTTTTTT. Amino acids: CSVTGPGELFF. V is TRBV29-1 and J is TRBJ2-2; D is undetermined. The CDR3 has 11 amino acids. V was shortened by 5 bases and J by 6 bases, with 7 bases between the two germline ends. Per the germline V gene, CDR1 is SQVTM and CDR2 is ANQGSEA.